This T cell receptor (beta chain) was recorded in a study of blood T cell repertoires in COVID-19. Study information: Researchers got acute and convalescent COVID-19 samples from the United States, Italy and Spain.

Methods used by the authors: Estimated nucleated cell counts came from reference gene primer amplification. Using immunoSEQ multiplex PCR, the repertoire was profiled, and TCRdb retains in-frame clones only, with some absent. V and J calls plus clone size are reproduced from that table; the DNA served to infer D and trimming. The sample has 100,000 to 150,000 clones, over 80% seen once. A remark on this clone: Other nucleotide sequences from this sample produce the same CDR3.

CDR3 length equals 14 residues. Per the germline V gene, CDR1 is SNHLY and CDR2 is FYNNEI. J lost 3 bases, V lost 6 bases, and 3 bases had no gene match. The J gene is TRBJ2-3, the V gene TRBV2, with TRBD1 matching 10 bases. The sequence came from a man aged 60 to 75 with acute or convalescent COVID-19. Material: peripheral blood. CDR3 coding DNA: TGTGCCAGCAGCCGGGACAGGGGTACAGATACGCAGTATTTT. Its translation is CASSRDRGTDTQYF.